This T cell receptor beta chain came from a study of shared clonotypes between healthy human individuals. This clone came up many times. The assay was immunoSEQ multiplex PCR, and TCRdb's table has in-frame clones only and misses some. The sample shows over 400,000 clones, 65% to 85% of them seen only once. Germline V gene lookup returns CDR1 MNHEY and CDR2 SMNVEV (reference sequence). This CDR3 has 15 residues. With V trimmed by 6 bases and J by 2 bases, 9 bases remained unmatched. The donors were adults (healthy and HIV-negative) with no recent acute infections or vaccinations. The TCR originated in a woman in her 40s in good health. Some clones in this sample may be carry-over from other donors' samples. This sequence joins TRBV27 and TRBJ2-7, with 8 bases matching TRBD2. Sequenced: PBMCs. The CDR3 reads CASSRRPGLAYEQYF. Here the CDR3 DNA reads TGTGCCAGCAGCCGACGACCGGGACTAGCCTACGAGCAGTACTTC.